This entry lists 31 T cell receptor beta chains sequenced from one sample in a study of cytomegalovirus exposure and HLA in healthy donors. Primers included in the PCR were 60 Vbeta and 13 Jbeta primers. The method was immunoSEQ multiplex PCR; TCRdb's version includes in-frame clones alone and lacks a portion of them. The sample lists 100,000 to 150,000 clones, around 72% occurring once. Sequencing was done on a sample of PBMCs. The receptors were sampled from a man aged 25-45 years in good health and CMV-seronegative.

The V gene is TRBV6-1, the J gene TRBJ2-5, with TRBD2 matching 8 bases. V shed 6 bases, J shed 5 bases, and the junction held 11 bases outside the gene matches. Germline values: CDR1 MNHNS, CDR2 SASEGT. This CDR3 is built from 15 residues. The CDR3 bases are TGTGCCAGCAGGCCCAATAGCGGGATAGGGGAGACCCAGTACTTC. Residues: CASRPNSGIGETQYF.

This rearrangement joins TRBV7-3 to TRBJ2-1; TRBD2 might be the D (5 bases). This CDR3 has 14 amino acids. Trimming cost V 5 bases and J 8 bases, with 16 bases left between them. Per germline, CDR1 SGHTA and CDR2 FQGTGA. CDR3 sequence: CASSPWGSAHEQFF. In nucleotides, the CDR3 is TGTGCCAGCAGCCCTTGGGGTAGCGCCCATGAGCAGTTCTTC.

This chain links TRBV5-1 with TRBJ2-3, with D uncertain. This CDR3 contains 13 residues. Germline V gene lookup returns CDR1 SGHRS and CDR2 YFSETQ. Trimming left V 3 bases short and J 1 base short, with 6 bases between. The DNA of the CDR3 is TGCGCCAGCAGCTGGCCCGGCACAGATACGCAGTATTTT. Translating it yields CASSWPGTDTQYF.

This clone has a single count. J is TRBJ2-1 and V is TRBV9, with TRBD2 matching 11 bases. J was trimmed by 5 bases and V by 6 bases; bases with no gene match: 4. The CDR3 is made up of 14 amino acids. Germline V gene data show CDR1 as SGDLS and CDR2 as YYNGEE. CDR3 sequence (DNA): TGTGCCAGCACCATTAGCGGGGGGGACAATGAGCAGTTCTTC. Translation gives CASTISGGDNEQFF.

The rearrangement joins TRBV7-9 to TRBJ1-6; D gene ambiguous. Trimming removed 1 base from V and 3 bases from J, with 19 bases in between. The CDR3 contains 19 residues. Per the germline V gene, CDR1 is SEHNR and CDR2 is FQNEAQ (reference sequence). The CDR3 coding sequence is TGTGCCAGCAGCTTAGGAAGGGAACCCCGGGGAAACTATAATTCACCCCTCCACTTT. This codes for CASSLGREPRGNYNSPLHF.

The rearrangement links TRBV6-1 to TRBJ1-5; 7 positions agree with TRBD1. V lost 2 bases to trimming and J lost 9 bases; unmatched junction nucleotides: 13. This CDR3 comprises 16 residues. Germline V CDR1 and CDR2: MNHNS, SASEGT. Written as DNA, the CDR3 is TGTGCCAGCAGTGAATGGGTAAGGGGGCAGGGTGTGCCCCAGCATTTT. Translated, it gives CASSEWVRGQGVPQHF.

The J gene is TRBJ2-7, the V gene TRBV9; weak D call: TRBD1 (6 bases). Trimming pared 0 bases from V and 0 bases from J, leaving 7 bases between. The germline gives CDR1 SGDLS, CDR2 YYNGEE. The CDR3 has 14 residues. CDR3 bases: TGTGCCAGCAGCGTAGGGACAGACTCCTACGAGCAGTACTTC. The encoded protein is CASSVGTDSYEQYF.

About this clone itself: One end of the junction is discordant with germline, which a read error may explain. The chain links TRBV28 to TRBJ1-2; TRBD1 matches at 7 bases. CDR3 length: 12 residues. Germline assignment: CDR1 MDHEN and CDR2 SYDVKM. The CDR3 DNA follows: TGTGCCAGCAGTTCACCTTTATCGGGACAGAACTTC. Amino acids: CASSSPLSGQNF.

In this sample, this clone turned up once. V usage is TRBV7-2 and J usage is TRBJ2-2; 14 bases agree with TRBD2. The CDR3 has 17 residues. Germline CDR1 SGHTA, CDR2 FQGNSA. V shed 5 bases and J 6 bases; nucleotides not matched to a gene: 8. CDR3 residues: CASSPTGLAGGAGELFF. CDR3 coding DNA: TGTGCCAGCAGCCCGACAGGACTAGCGGGGGGCGCCGGGGAGCTGTTTTTT.

The CDR3 loop reads CASSLKPLGTGGHYSYTF. CDR3 DNA: TGTGCCAGCAGCTTAAAGCCTCTAGGGACAGGGGGTCATTATAGCTACACCTTC. The chain uses TRBV11-2 and TRBJ1-2; 11 bases match TRBD1. CDR1 is SGHAT, CDR2 FQNNGV, per germline. The ends lost 2 bases at V and 9 bases at J; junction bases unmatched: 17. The CDR3 length is 18 residues. The variable domain in full, with the rest retrieved from reference TRBV11-2 and TRBJ1-2, is EAGVAQSPRYKIIEKRQSVAFWCNPISGHATLYWYQQILGQGPKLLIQFQNNGVVDDSQLPKDRFSAERLKGVDSTLKIQPAKLEDSAVYLCASSLKPLGTGGHYSYTFGSGTRLTVV.

This clone was seen more than once but under ten times. V usage is TRBV9 and J usage is TRBJ1-6; tentative D call: TRBD1 (5 bases). The CDR3 contains 13 residues. V was clipped by 2 bases and J by 9 bases, with 9 bases between them. Looked up from germline, CDR1 is SGDLS and CDR2 is YYNGEE. CDR3 region: CASSVGGSSPLHF. In nucleotides, the CDR3 is TGTGCCAGCAGCGTCGGGGGGAGTTCACCCCTCCACTTT.

This clone was recorded once. J is TRBJ2-3 and V is TRBV7-3, with 7 bases identical to TRBD1. The germline V gene encodes CDR1 SGHTA and CDR2 FQGTGA. This CDR3 region has 14 residues. The V and J ends lost 4 bases and 6 bases, in that order; junction bases with no gene match: 7. This chain's CDR3 is CASSSTGAGDTQYF. Here the CDR3 DNA reads TGTGCCAGCAGCTCCACAGGGGCCGGGGATACGCAGTATTTT.

V and J are TRBV4-3 and TRBJ2-1; TRBD2 matches at 9 bases. The CDR3 extends over 17 amino acids. Germline CDR1 LGHNA, CDR2 YSLEER. Trimming took 0 bases from V and 4 from J; bases not matched to a gene: 7. This CDR3 reads CASSQDIDSGGYNEQFF. The CDR3 region has the DNA TGCGCCAGCAGCCAAGATATCGATAGCGGGGGTTACAATGAGCAGTTCTTC.

The gene calls are TRBV10-1 and TRBJ2-1; 9 nucleotides align to TRBD2. Germline lookup yields CDR1 WNHNN and CDR2 SYGVQD (reference sequence). Germline trimming cut 0 bases from V and 7 bases from J; bases unmatched to any gene: 13. CDR3 length: 18 residues. The CDR3 loop is CASSESFSGGLRKNEQFF. The CDR3, as DNA: TGCGCCAGCAGTGAGTCGTTTAGCGGGGGCCTCCGGAAGAATGAGCAGTTCTTC.

This clone has only one observation. The V gene is TRBV9, the J gene TRBJ1-6; D may be TRBD1 (6 bases). Germline V gives CDR1 SGDLS, CDR2 YYNGEE. Trimming left V 3 bases short and J 8 bases short, with 12 bases between. This CDR3 region has 14 residues. CDR3 loop: CASSGRDIYSPLHF. CDR3 coding DNA: TGTGCCAGCAGCGGCCGGGACATCTATTCACCCCTCCACTTT.

The chain recombines TRBV7-9 with TRBJ2-5; D is undetermined. From germline, CDR1 is SEHNR and CDR2 FQNEAQ (reference sequence). This CDR3 is built from 14 residues. The V end lost 1 base, the J end lost 8 bases, and 14 bases lay between the germline ends. DNA for the CDR3: TGTGCCAGCAGCTTAGATAACTATCCCCCCACCCAGTACTTC. Translating gives CASSLDNYPPTQYF. Drawing the rest from reference TRBV7-9 and TRBJ2-5, the complete variable domain is DTGVSQNPRHKITKRGQNVTFRCDPISEHNRLYWYRQTLGQGPEFLTYFQNEAQLEKSRLLSDRFSAERPKGSFSTLEIQRTEQGDSAMYLCASSLDNYPPTQYFGPGTRLLVL.

The V gene is TRBV2, the J gene TRBJ1-6; 7 bases agree with TRBD1. Germline lookup yields CDR1 SNHLY and CDR2 FYNNEI. This CDR3 spans 13 amino acids. V lost 3 bases and J lost 9; bases outside the gene matches: 2. The CDR3, as DNA: TGTGCCAGCAGTGATGGGACAGTTTCACCCCTCCACTTT. Translating gives CASSDGTVSPLHF.

There are many counts of this clone. The chain employs TRBV6-1 and TRBJ2-7; D might be TRBD1 (5 bases). Trimming removed 6 bases at V and 3 bases at J, with 12 bases between. The CDR3 has 13 residues. Germline V gene sequence: CDR1 MNHNS, CDR2 SASEGT. The CDR3 protein is CASRVTGDYEQYF. The CDR3 DNA is TGTGCCAGCAGGGTAACAGGAGACTACGAGCAGTACTTC.

As for this clone: One junction end does not reproduce the germline sequence, and a read error may be involved. CDR3 DNA: TGTTCCAGCAGCTTAGTAAATCAGCCCCAGCATTTT. Its protein product is CSSSLVNQPQHF. J is TRBJ1-5 and V is TRBV7-9, with D hard to call. This CDR3 contains 12 residues. Germline V gene lookup returns CDR1 SEHNR and CDR2 FQNEAQ (reference sequence).

This clone has more than one count but fewer than ten. This sequence joins TRBV15 and TRBJ2-3; a possible D gene is TRBD2 (5 bases). The CDR3 covers 16 residues. V shed 0 bases and J shed 7 bases, with 17 bases lying between them. Germline V gene data show CDR1 as LNHNV and CDR2 as YYDKDF (reference sequence). The CDR3 reads CATSRDLGSSGNTQYF. CDR3 in DNA: TGTGCCACCAGCAGAGATCTAGGCTCCTCGGGGAATACGCAGTATTTT.

The V and J genes are TRBV19 and TRBJ1-2; no clear D gene. This CDR3 has 13 amino acids. Trimming took off 8 bases at V and 0 bases at J, with 10 bases between the two ends. CDR1 and CDR2 from the germline V gene are LNHDA and SQIVND (reference sequence). The chain's CDR3 is CASHYKANYGYTF. CDR3 bases: TGTGCCAGTCACTATAAGGCTAACTATGGCTACACCTTC.

The chain combines TRBV6-5 with TRBJ2-2; D gene unclear. With 0 bases removed from V and 5 bases from J, the gap between germline ends came to 7 bases. Per germline, CDR1 MNHEY and CDR2 SVGAGI. This CDR3 has 14 residues. The CDR3 is CASSYSRPTGELFF. The CDR3 nucleotides read TGTGCCAGCAGTTACTCGAGGCCGACCGGGGAGCTGTTTTTT.

The V and J genes are TRBV4-2 and TRBJ2-3; TRBD1 is a possible D gene (6 bases). The germline V gene has CDR1 LGHNA and CDR2 YNFKEQ. Trimming took off 4 bases at V and 4 bases at J, with 18 bases between the two ends. This CDR3 is 16 amino acids long. CDR3 loop: CASSPLRVGAADTQYF. CDR3 DNA sequence: TGTGCCAGCAGCCCGCTCCGGGTGGGGGCTGCAGATACGCAGTATTTT.

This rearrangement joins TRBV6-5 to TRBJ1-6; possible D gene TRBD1, 6 bases. Germline V gives CDR1 MNHEY, CDR2 SVGAGI. V was trimmed by 7 bases and J by 0 bases, leaving 10 bases between them. There are 15 residues in the CDR3. Here the CDR3 DNA reads TGTGCCAGCAACCAGGACAGCTCCTATAATTCACCCCTCCACTTT. Translated, it gives CASNQDSSYNSPLHF.

The chain joins TRBV7-6 to TRBJ2-3, with TRBD2 identical over 9 bases. This CDR3 has 18 amino acids. J gave up 0 bases and V 5 bases, and 12 bases lay outside the gene matches. Germline V gives CDR1 SGHVS, CDR2 FNYEAQ. The CDR3 loop reads CASSPTPGLATSTDTQYF. For the CDR3, the DNA is TGTGCCAGCAGCCCGACCCCGGGACTAGCAACTAGCACAGATACGCAGTATTTT.

A single count supports this clone. The same CDR3 arises from other DNA sequences in this sample as well. The chain links TRBV4-2 to TRBJ1-4; 9 nucleotides align to TRBD1. This CDR3 has 15 amino acids. In germline, CDR1 is LGHNA, CDR2 YNFKEQ. Germline trimming cut 1 base from V and 6 bases from J; bases unmatched to any gene: 3. CDR3 in DNA: TGTGCCAGCAGCCAAGGGGACAGGGACGATGAAAAACTGTTTTTT. Its translation is CASSQGDRDDEKLFF.

The chain recombines TRBV28 with TRBJ1-6; D not resolved. With 7 bases removed from V and 8 bases from J, the gap between germline ends came to 9 bases. The CDR3 has 12 amino acids. Germline CDR1 is MDHEN and CDR2 is SYDVKM. For the CDR3, the DNA is TGTGCCAGCAACTATCCATATTCACCCCTCCACTTT. This encodes CASNYPYSPLHF.

The J gene is TRBJ1-5, the V gene TRBV28, with D tentatively TRBD1 (5 bases). This CDR3 region has 12 residues. Trimming took 6 bases from V and 7 from J, leaving 10 bases between them. Germline CDR1 reads MDHEN; CDR2 reads SYDVKM. CDR3 bases: TGTGCCAGCAGGCCGACAGACCAGCCCCAGCATTTT. This gives the protein CASRPTDQPQHF.

The chain carries TRBV13 and TRBJ2-7; 8 nucleotides agree with TRBD2. The CDR3 is made up of 15 amino acids. With 4 bases clipped from V and 3 bases from J, the junction kept 8 bases outside the gene matches. CDR1 PRHDT and CDR2 FYEKMQ come from the germline V gene (reference sequence). The CDR3 protein is CASSSLTGLGYEQYF. Here the CDR3 DNA reads TGTGCCAGCAGCTCATTAACGGGACTAGGCTACGAGCAGTACTTC.

This clone has just a few counts. The CDR3 sequence is CASKQGGNTGELFF. The CDR3 DNA reads TGTGCCAGTAAACAGGGGGGGAACACCGGGGAGCTGTTTTTT. The chain is built from TRBV19 and TRBJ2-2; 8 bases agree with TRBD1. CDR3 size: 14 residues. Unmatched junction bases numbered 2, after V lost 7 bases and J lost 1 base. CDR1 is LNHDA and CDR2 is SQIVND in the germline V gene (reference sequence).

This rearrangement joins TRBV18 to TRBJ1-6; D is perhaps TRBD1 (6 bases). Germline V gene sequence: CDR1 KGHSH, CDR2 LQKENI. The V end lost 6 bases, the J end lost 8 bases, and 20 bases lay between the germline ends. This CDR3 has 16 amino acids. CDR3 residues: CASSYYMGDTDSPLHF. Here the CDR3 DNA reads TGTGCCAGCTCCTATTACATGGGGGACACCGATTCACCCCTCCACTTT.